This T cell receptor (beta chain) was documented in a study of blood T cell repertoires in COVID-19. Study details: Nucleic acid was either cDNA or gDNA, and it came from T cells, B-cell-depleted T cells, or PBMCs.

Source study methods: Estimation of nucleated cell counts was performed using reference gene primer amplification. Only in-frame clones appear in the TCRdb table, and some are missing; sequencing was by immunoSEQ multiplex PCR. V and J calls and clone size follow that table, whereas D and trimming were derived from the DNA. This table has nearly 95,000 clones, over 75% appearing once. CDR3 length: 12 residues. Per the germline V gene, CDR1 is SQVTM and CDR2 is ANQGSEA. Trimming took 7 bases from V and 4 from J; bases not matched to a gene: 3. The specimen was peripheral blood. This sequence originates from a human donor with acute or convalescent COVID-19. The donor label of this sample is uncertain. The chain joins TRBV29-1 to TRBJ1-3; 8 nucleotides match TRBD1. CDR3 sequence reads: CSGQGTGNTIYF. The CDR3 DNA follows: TGCAGCGGACAGGGGACAGGAAACACCATATATTTT.